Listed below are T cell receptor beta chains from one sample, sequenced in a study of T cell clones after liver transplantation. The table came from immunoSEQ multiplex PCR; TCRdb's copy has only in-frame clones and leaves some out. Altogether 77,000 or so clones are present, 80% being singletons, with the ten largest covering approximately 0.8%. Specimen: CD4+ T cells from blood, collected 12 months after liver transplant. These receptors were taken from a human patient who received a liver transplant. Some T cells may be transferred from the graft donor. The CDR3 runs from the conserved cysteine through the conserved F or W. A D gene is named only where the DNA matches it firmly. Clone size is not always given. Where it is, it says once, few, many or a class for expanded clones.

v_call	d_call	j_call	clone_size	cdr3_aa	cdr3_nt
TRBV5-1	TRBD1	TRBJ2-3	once	CASSLGQGSIDTQYF	TGCGCCAGCAGCTTGGGACAGGGGAGCATAGATACGCAGTATTTT
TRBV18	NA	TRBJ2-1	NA	CASSTGYNEQFF	TGTGCCAGCTCCACAGGGTACAATGAGCAGTTCTTC
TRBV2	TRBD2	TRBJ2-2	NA	CASSEVGLAVNTGELFF	TGTGCCAGCAGTGAAGTGGGACTAGCGGTTAACACCGGGGAGCTGTTTTTT
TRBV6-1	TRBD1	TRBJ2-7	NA	CASTPGQGRYEQYF	TGTGCCAGCACCCCTGGACAGGGAAGGTACGAGCAGTACTTC
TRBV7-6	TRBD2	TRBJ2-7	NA	CASSPRASGENYEQYF	TGTGCCAGCAGCCCCAGGGCCAGCGGGGAGAATTACGAGCAGTACTTC
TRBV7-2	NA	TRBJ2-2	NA	CASSRHPHTGELFF	TGTGCCAGCAGCCGGCATCCCCATACCGGGGAGCTGTTTTTT
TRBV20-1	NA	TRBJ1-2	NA	CSARDNYGYTF	TGCAGTGCCCGGGACAACTATGGCTACACCTTC
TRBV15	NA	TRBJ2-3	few	CATSKGLSWTTFTDTQYF	TGTGCCACCAGCAAAGGCCTCAGTTGGACTACTTTCACAGATACGCAGTATTTT
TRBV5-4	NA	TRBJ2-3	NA	CASSSAGTQYF	TGTGCCAGCAGCTCGGCCGGAACGCAGTATTTT
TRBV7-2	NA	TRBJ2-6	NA	CASSLLGFGANVLTF	TGTGCCAGCAGCTTGCTGGGGTTCGGGGCCAACGTCCTGACTTTC
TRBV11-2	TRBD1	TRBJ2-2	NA	CASSGHRGQDTGELFF	TGTGCCAGCAGCGGCCACAGGGGGCAGGACACCGGGGAGCTGTTTTTT
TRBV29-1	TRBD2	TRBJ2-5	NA	CSARRGLAGGETQYF	TGCAGCGCTAGAAGAGGACTAGCGGGAGGTGAGACCCAGTACTTC
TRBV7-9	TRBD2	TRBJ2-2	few	CASSLSSGYTGELFF	TGTGCCAGCAGCTTATCTAGCGGGTACACCGGGGAGCTGTTTTTT
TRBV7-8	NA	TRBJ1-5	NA	CASSLGRLKVQGPQHF	TGTGCCAGCAGCTTAGGACGGTTGAAGGTTCAGGGGCCCCAGCATTTT
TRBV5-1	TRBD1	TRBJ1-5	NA	CASSSGTGPLDQPQHF	TGCGCCAGCAGCTCGGGGACAGGGCCCCTTGATCAGCCCCAGCATTTT
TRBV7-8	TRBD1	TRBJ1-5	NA	CASSLLVLGSGGDQPQHF	TGTGCCAGCAGCTTACTCGTCTTGGGGTCAGGGGGGGATCAGCCCCAGCATTTT
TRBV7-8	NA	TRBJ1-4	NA	CASSLRRETNEKLFF	TGTGCCAGCAGCTTACGGAGGGAGACTAATGAAAAACTGTTTTTT